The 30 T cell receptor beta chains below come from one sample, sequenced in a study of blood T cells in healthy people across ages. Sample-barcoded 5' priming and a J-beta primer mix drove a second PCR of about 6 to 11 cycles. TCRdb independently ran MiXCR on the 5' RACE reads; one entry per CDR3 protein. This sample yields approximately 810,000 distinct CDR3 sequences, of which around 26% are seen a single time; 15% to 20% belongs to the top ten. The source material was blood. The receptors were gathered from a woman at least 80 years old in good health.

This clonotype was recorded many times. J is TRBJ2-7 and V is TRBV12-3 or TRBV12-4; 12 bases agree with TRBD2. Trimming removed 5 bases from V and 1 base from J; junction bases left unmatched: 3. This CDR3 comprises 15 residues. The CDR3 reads CASSQTSGGSYEQYF. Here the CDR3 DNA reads TGTGCCAGCAGTCAAACTAGCGGGGGGTCCTACGAGCAGTACTTC.

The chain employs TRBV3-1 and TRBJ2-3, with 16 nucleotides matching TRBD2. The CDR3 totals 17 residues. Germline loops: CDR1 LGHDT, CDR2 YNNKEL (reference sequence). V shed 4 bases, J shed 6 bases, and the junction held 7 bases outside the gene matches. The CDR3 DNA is TGTGCCAGCAGCCCCCCCTTGGGACTAGCGGGGGGGGATACGCAGTATTTT. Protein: CASSPPLGLAGGDTQYF.

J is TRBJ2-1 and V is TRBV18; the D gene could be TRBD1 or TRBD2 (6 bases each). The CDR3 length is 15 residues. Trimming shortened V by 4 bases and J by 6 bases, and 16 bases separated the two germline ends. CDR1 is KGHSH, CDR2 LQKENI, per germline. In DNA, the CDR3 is TGTGCCAGCTCACACGGATCCGGGGGCGGCAATGAGCAGTTCTTC. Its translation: CASSHGSGGGNEQFF.

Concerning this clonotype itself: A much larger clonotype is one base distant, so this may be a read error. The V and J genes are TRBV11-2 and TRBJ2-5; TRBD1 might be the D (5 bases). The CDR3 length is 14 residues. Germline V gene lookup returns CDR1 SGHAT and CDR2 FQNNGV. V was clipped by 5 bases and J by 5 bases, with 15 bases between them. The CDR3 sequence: CASSQITGRETQYF. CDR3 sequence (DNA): TGTGCCAGCAGCCAAATCACAGGTCGGGAGACCCAGTACTTC.

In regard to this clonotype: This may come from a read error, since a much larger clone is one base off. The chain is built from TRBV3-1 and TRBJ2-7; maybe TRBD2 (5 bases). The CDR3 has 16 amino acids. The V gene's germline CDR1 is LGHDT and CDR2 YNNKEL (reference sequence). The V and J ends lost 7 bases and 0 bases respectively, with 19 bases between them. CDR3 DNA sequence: TGTGCCAGCAACAGAGAGGGATACACGTCCTCCTACGAGCAGTACTTC. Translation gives CASNREGYTSSYEQYF.

DNA of the CDR3: TGTGCCAGCAGCCCCCCGCAGGGGGAGATTAGCACAGATACGCAGTATTTT. This gives the protein CASSPPQGEISTDTQYF. This chain uses TRBV3-1 with TRBJ2-3; 7 positions match TRBD1. CDR1 is LGHDT, CDR2 YNNKEL, per germline (reference sequence). The CDR3 consists of 17 residues. After removal of 4 bases from V and 0 bases from J, the junction contained 10 bases not matched to a gene.

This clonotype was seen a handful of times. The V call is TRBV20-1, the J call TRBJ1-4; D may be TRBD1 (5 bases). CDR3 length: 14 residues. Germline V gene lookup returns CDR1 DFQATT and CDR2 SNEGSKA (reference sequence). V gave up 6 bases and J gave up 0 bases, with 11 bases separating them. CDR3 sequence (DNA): TGCAGTGCCACGACGGGGGCAACTAATGAAAAACTGTTTTTT. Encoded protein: CSATTGATNEKLFF.

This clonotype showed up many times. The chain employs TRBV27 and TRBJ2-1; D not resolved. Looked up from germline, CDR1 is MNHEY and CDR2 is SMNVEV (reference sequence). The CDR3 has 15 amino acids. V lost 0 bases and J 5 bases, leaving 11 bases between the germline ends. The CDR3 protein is CASSLSGTDHNEQFF. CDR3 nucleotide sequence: TGTGCCAGCAGTTTATCGGGCACGGACCACAATGAGCAGTTCTTC.

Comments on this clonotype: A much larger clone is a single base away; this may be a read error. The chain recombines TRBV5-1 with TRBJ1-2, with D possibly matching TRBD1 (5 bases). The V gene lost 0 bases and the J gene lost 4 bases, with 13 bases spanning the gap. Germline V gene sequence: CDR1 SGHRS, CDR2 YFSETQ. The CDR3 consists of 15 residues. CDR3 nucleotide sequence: TGCGCCAGCAGCTTGGGACGGGGGGATTTCTATGGCTACACCTTC. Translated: CASSLGRGDFYGYTF.

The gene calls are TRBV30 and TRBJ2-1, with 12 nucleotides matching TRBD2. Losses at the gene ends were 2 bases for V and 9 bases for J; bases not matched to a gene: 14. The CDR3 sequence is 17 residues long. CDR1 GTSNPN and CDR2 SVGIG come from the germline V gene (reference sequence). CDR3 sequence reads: CAWSNERTSGVGGEQFF. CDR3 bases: TGTGCCTGGAGTAACGAACGGACTAGCGGGGTAGGGGGTGAGCAGTTCTTC.

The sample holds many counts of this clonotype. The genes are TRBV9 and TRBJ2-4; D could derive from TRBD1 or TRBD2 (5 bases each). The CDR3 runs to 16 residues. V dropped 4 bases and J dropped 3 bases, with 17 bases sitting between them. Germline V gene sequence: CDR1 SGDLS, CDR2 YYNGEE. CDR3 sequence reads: CASSPRDVGFKNIQYF. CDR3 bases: TGTGCCAGCAGCCCGAGGGACGTCGGATTCAAAAACATTCAGTACTTC. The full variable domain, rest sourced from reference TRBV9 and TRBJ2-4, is DSGVTQTPKHLITATGQRVTLRCSPRSGDLSVYWYQQSLDQGLQFLIQYYNGEERAKGNILERFSAQQFPDLHSELNLSSLELGDSALYFCASSPRDVGFKNIQYFGAGTRLSVL.

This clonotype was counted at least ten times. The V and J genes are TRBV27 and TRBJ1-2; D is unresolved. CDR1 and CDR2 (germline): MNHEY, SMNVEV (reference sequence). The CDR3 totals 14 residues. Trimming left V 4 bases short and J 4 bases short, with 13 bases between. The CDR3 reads CASSSGSRVYGYTF. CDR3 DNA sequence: TGTGCCAGCAGTTCCGGAAGTAGGGTCTATGGCTACACCTTC.

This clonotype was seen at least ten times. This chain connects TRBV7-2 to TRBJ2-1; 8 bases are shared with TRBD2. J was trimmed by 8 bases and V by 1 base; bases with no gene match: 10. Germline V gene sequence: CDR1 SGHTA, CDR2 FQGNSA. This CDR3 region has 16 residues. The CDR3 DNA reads TGTGCCAGCAGCTTAGTGACGGGGGGGCCGTCCCATGAGCAGTTCTTC. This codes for CASSLVTGGPSHEQFF.

CDR3 DNA: TGTGCCAGCAGCCAAACCACCGGGACAGGGGTGGAGACCCAGTACTTC. Translation gives CASSQTTGTGVETQYF. This chain uses TRBV9 with TRBJ2-5; 10 bases line up with TRBD1. Losses at the gene ends were 4 bases for V and 5 bases for J; bases not matched to a gene: 11. The CDR3 runs to 16 residues. Germline lookup yields CDR1 SGDLS and CDR2 YYNGEE.

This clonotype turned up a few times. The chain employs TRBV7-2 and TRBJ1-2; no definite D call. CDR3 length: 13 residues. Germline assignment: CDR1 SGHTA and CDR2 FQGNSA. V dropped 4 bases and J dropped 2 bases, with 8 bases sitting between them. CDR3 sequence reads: CASSSLQNYGYTF. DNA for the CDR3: TGTGCCAGCAGCTCTCTACAGAACTATGGCTACACCTTC. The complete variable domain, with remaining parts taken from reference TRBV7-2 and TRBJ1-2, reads GAGVSQSPSNKVTEKGKDVELRCDPISGHTALYWYRQSLGQGLEFLIYFQGNSAPDKSGLPSDRFSAERTGGSVSTLTIQRTQQEDSAVYLCASSSLQNYGYTFGSGTRLTVV.

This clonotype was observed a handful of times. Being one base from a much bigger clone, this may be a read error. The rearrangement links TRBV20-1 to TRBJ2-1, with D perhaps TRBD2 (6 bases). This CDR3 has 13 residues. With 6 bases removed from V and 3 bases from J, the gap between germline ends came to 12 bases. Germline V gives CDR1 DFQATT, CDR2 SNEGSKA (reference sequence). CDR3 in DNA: TGCAGTGCCGGGGGTAGCCTCTACAATGAGCAGTTCTTC. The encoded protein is CSAGGSLYNEQFF.

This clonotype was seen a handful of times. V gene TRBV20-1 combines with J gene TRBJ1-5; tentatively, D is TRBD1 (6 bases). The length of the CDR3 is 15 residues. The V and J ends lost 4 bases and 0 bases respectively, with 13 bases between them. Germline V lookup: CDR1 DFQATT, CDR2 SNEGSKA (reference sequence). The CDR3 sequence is CSATKDSYSNQPQHF. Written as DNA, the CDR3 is TGCAGTGCTACCAAGGACAGTTATAGCAATCAGCCCCAGCATTTT.

This CDR3 is CASSFQGRGTYEQYF. DNA of the CDR3: TGTGCCAGCAGCTTCCAGGGCAGGGGTACCTACGAGCAGTACTTC. The chain combines TRBV5-4 with TRBJ2-7; D is possibly TRBD1 (6 bases). This CDR3 has 15 amino acids. Germline V gene sequence: CDR1 SGHNT, CDR2 YYREEE (reference sequence). The ends were cut back, 2 bases at V and 2 bases at J, with 14 bases in the middle.

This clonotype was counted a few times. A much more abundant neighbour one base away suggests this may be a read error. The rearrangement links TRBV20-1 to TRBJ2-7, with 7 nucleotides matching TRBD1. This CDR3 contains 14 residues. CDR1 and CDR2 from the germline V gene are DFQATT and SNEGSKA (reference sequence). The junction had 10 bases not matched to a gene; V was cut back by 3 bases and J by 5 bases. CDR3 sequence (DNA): TGCAGTGCTAGTAATCTGACAGGGAAGCACGAGCAGTACTTC. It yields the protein CSASNLTGKHEQYF.

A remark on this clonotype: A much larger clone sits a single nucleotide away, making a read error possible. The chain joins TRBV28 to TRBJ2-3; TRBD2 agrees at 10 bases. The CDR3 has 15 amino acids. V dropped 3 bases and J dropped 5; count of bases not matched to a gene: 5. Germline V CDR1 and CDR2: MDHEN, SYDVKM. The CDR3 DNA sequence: TGTGCCAGCAGTTTGACTAGCGGGCCGAGAGATACGCAGTATTTT. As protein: CASSLTSGPRDTQYF.

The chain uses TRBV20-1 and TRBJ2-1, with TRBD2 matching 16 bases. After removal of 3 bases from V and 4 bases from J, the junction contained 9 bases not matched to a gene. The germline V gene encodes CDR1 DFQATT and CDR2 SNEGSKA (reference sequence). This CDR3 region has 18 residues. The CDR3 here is CSASRGLAGGKTYNEQFF. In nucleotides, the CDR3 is TGCAGTGCTAGCCGGGGACTAGCGGGGGGGAAAACTTACAATGAGCAGTTCTTC.

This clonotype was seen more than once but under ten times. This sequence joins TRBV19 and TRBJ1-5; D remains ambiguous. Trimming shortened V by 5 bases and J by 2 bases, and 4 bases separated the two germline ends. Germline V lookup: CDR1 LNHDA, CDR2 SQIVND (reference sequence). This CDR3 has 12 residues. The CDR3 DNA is TGTGCCAGTAGTTCCCGCAATCAGCCCCAGCATTTT. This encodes CASSSRNQPQHF.

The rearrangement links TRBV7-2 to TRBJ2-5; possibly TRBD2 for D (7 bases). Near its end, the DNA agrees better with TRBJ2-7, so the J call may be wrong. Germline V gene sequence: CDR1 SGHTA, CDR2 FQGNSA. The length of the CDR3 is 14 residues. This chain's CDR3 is CASSPSGGGHEQYF. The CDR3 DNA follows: TGTGCCAGCAGCCCCTCGGGGGGCGGCCACGAGCAGTACTTC.

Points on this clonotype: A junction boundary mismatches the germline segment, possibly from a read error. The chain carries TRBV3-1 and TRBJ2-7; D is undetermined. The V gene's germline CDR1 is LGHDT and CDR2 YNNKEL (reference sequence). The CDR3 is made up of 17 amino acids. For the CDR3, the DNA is TGTGCCTGCAGCCCCAAGGGTCGTCTCGAGCTCTCCTACGAGCAGTACTTC. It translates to CACSPKGRLELSYEQYF.

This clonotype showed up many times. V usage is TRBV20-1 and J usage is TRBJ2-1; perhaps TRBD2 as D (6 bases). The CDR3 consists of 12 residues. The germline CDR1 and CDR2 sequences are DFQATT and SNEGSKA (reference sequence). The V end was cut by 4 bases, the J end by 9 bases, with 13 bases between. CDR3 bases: TGCAGTGCTAATACACTGGGGGGTGAGCAGTTCTTC. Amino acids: CSANTLGGEQFF.

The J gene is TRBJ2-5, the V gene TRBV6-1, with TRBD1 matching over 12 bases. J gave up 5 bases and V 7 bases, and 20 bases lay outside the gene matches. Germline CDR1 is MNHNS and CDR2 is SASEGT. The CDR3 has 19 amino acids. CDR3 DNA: TGTGCCAGCAAGCGGGGGGACAGGGGGCGCAGTTTCTTCGTGGAGACCCAGTACTTC. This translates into CASKRGDRGRSFFVETQYF.

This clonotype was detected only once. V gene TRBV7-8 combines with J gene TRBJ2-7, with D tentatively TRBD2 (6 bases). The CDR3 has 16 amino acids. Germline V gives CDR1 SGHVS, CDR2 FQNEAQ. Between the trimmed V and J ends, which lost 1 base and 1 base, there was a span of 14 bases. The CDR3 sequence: CASSLGFLGLSYEQYF. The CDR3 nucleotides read TGTGCCAGCAGCTTAGGGTTCCTTGGACTATCCTACGAGCAGTACTTC.

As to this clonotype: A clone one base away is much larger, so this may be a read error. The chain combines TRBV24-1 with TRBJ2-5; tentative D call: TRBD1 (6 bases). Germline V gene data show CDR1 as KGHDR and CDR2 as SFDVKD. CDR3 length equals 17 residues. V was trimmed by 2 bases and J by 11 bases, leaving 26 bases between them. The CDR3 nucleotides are TGTGCCACCAGTGATTACATCGGGGCATCAGGGGACAATGAGCAGTACTTC. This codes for CATSDYIGASGDNEQYF.

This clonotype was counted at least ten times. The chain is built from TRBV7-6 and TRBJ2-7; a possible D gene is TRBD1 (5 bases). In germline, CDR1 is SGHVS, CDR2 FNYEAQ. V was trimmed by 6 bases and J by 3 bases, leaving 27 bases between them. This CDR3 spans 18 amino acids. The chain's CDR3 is CASSLLGFKAPRVYEQYF. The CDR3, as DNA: TGTGCCAGCAGTCTTCTGGGGTTTAAGGCGCCCAGGGTCTACGAGCAGTACTTC.

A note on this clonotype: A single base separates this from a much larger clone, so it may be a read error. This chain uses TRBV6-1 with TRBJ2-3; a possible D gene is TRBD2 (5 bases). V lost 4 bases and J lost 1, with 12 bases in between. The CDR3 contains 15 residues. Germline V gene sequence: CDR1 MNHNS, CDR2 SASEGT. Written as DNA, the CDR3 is TGTGCCAGCAGTGGAAGACTCGGGGGCACAGATACGCAGTATTTT. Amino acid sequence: CASSGRLGGTDTQYF.